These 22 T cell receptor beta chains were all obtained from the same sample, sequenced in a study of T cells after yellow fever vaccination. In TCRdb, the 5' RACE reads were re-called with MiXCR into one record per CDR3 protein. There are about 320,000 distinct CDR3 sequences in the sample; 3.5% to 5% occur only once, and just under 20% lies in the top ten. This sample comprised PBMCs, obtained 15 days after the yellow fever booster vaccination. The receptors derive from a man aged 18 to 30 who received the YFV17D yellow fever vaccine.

The DNA for the CDR3 is TGTGCCAGCGACACCGGCGGGGGACCTAGCACAGATACGCAGTATTTT. Its protein is CASDTGGGPSTDTQYF. The rearrangement links TRBV2 to TRBJ2-3, with TRBD2 matching over 7 bases. The germline CDR1 and CDR2 sequences are SNHLY and FYNNEI. This CDR3 contains 16 residues. V was pared by 8 bases and J by 0 bases, with 11 bases of the junction left unmatched.

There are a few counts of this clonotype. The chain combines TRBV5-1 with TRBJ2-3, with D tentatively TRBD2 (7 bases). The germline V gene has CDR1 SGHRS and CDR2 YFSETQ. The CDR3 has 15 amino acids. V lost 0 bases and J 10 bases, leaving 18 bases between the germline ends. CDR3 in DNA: TGCGCCAGCAGCTTGGTGGGGGGGGCACTACATCCGCAGTATTTT. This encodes CASSLVGGALHPQYF.

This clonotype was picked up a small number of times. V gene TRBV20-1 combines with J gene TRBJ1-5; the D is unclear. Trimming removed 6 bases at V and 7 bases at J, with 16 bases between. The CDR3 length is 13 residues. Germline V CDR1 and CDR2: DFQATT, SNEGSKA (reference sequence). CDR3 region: CSAGGGIDQPQHF. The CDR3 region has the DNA TGCAGTGCCGGAGGAGGGATAGACCAGCCCCAGCATTTT.

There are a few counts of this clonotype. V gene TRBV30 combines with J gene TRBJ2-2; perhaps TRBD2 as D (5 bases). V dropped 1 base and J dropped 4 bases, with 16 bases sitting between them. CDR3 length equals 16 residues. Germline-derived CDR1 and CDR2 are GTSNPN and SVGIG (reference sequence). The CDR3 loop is CAWSGAVGLRTGELFF. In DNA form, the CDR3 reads TGTGCCTGGAGTGGGGCGGTAGGACTTCGCACCGGGGAGCTGTTTTTT.

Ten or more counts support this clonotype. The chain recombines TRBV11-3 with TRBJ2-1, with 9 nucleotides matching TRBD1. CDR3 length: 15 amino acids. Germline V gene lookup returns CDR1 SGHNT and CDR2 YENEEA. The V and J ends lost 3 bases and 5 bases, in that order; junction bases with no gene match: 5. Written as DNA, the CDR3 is TGTGCCAGCAGCTTCAAGGGACAGGGACACAATGAGCAGTTCTTC. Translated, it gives CASSFKGQGHNEQFF.

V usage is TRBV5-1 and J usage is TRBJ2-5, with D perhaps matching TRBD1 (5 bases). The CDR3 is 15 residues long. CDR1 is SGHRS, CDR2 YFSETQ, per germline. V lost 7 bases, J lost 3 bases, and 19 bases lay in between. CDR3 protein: CASSLSPGIEETQYF. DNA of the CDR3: TGCGCCAGCTCCCTAAGTCCAGGGATAGAAGAGACCCAGTACTTC.

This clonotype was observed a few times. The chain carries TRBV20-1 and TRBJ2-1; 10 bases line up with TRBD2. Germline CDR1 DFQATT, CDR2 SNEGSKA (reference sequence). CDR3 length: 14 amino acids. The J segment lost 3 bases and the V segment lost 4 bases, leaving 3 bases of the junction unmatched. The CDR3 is CSAKTSGDYNEQFF. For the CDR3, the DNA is TGCAGTGCTAAAACTAGCGGGGACTACAATGAGCAGTTCTTC.

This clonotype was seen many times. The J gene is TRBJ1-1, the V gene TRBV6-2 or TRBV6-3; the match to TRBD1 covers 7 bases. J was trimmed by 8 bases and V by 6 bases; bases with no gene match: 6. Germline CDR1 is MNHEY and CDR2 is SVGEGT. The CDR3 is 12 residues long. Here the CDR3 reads CASSPEQGEAFF. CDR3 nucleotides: TGTGCCAGCAGCCCGGAACAGGGGGAAGCTTTCTTT.

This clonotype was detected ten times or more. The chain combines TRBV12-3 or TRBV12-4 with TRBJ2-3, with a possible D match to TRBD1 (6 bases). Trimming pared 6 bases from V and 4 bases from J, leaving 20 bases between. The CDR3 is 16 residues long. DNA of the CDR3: TGTGCCAGCAGCCTAACAGGGAATGAATGGGCAGATACGCAGTATTTT. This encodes CASSLTGNEWADTQYF.

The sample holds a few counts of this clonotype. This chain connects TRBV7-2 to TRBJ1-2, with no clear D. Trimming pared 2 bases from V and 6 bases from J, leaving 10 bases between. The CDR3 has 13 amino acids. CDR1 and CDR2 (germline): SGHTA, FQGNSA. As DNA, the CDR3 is TGTGCCAGCAGCTTATCCTGGCGAGATGGCTACACCTTC. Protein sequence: CASSLSWRDGYTF.

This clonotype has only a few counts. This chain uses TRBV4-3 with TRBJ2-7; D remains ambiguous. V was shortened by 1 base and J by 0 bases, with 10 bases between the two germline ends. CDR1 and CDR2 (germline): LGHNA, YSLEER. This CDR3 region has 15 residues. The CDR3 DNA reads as TGCGCCAGCAGCCAAGCGACTCTCAGCTCCTACGAGCAGTACTTC. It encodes CASSQATLSSYEQYF.

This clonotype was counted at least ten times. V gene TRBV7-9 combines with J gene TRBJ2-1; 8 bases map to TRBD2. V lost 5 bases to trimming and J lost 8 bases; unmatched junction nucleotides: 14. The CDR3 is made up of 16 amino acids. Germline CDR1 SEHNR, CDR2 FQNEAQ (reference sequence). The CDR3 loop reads CASSGTGTSGSDEQFF. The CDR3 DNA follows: TGTGCCAGCAGCGGCACCGGGACTAGTGGTAGCGATGAGCAGTTCTTC.

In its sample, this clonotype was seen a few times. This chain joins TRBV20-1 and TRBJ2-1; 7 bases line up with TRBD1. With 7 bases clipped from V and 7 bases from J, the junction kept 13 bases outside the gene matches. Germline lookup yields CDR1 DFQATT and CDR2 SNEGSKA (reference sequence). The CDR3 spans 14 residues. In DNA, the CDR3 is TGCAGTGGAAAAGTGGGACAGCAACGGAATGAGCAGTTCTTC. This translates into CSGKVGQQRNEQFF.

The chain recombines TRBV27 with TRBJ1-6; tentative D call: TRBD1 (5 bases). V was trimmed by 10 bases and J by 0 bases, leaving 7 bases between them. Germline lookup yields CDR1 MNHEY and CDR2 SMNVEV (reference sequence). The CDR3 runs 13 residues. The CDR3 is CATQGSYNSPLHF. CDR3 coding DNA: TGTGCCACCCAGGGCTCCTATAATTCACCCCTCCACTTT.

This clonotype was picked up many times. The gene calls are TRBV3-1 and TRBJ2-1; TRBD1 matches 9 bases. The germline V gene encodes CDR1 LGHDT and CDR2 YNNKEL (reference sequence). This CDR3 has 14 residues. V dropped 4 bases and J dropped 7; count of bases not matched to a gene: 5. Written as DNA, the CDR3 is TGTGCCAGCAGCCTCACCGGGACAGGGAATGAGCAGTTCTTC. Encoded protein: CASSLTGTGNEQFF.

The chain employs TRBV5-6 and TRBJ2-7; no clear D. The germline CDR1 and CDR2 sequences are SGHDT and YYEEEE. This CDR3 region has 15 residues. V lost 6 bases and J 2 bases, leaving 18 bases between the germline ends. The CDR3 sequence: CASTSVQLQTYEQYF. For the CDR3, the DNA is TGTGCCAGCACCTCCGTACAGCTACAGACCTACGAGCAGTACTTC.

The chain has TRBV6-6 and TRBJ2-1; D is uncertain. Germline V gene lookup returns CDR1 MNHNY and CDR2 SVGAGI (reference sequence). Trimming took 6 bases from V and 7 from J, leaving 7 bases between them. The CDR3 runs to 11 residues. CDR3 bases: TGTGCCAGCAGGTCGGTAAATGAGCAGTTCTTC. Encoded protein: CASRSVNEQFF.

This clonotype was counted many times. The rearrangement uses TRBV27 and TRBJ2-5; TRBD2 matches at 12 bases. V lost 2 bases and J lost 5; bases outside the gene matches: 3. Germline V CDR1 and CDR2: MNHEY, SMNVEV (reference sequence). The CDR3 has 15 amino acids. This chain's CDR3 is CASSLLAGGRETQYF. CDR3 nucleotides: TGTGCCAGCAGTTTACTAGCGGGGGGGCGGGAGACCCAGTACTTC.

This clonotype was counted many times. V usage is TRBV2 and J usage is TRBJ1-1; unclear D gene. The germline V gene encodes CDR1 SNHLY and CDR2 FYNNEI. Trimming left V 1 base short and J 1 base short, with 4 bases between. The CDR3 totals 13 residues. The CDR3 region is CASSEVENTEAFF. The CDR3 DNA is TGTGCCAGCAGTGAAGTCGAGAACACTGAAGCTTTCTTT. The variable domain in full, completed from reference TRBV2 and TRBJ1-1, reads EPEVTQTPSHQVTQMGQEVILRCVPISNHLYFYWYRQILGQKVEFLVSFYNNEISEKSEIFDDQFSVERPDGSNFTLKIRSTKLEDSAMYFCASSEVENTEAFFGQGTRLTVV.

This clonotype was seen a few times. The CDR3 region is CASSLTGGSHGYTF. The CDR3 nucleotides are TGTGCCAGCAGCTTAACTGGTGGGTCCCATGGCTACACCTTC. The chain uses TRBV7-3 and TRBJ1-2; no clear D gene. This CDR3 has 14 residues. Germline V gives CDR1 SGHTA, CDR2 FQGTGA. Trimming removed 0 bases at V and 6 bases at J, with 11 bases between. The full variable domain, completed using reference TRBV7-3 and TRBJ1-2, is GAGVSQTPSNKVTEKGKYVELRCDPISGHTALYWYRQSLGQGPEFLIYFQGTGAADDSGLPNDRFFAVRPEGSVSTLKIQRTERGDSAVYLCASSLTGGSHGYTFGSGTRLTVV.

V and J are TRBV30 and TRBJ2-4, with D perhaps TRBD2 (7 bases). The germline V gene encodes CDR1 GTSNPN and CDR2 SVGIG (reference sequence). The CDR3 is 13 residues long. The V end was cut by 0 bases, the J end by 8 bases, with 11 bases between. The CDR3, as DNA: TGTGCCTGGAGTGTATGGGGGGGCGACATTCAGTACTTC. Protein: CAWSVWGGDIQYF. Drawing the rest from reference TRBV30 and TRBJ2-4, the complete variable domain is SQTIHQWPATLVQPVGSPLSLECTVEGTSNPNLYWYRQAAGRGLQLLFYSVGIGQISSEVPQNLSASRPQDRQFILSSKKLLLSDSGFYLCAWSVWGGDIQYFGAGTRLSVL.

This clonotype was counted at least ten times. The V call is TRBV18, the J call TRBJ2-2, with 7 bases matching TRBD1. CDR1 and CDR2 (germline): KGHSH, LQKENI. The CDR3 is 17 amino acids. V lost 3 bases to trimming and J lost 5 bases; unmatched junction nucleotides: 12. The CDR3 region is CASSPRLQGLWTGELFF. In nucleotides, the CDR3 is TGTGCCAGCTCACCCCGCCTACAGGGGCTATGGACCGGGGAGCTGTTTTTT.